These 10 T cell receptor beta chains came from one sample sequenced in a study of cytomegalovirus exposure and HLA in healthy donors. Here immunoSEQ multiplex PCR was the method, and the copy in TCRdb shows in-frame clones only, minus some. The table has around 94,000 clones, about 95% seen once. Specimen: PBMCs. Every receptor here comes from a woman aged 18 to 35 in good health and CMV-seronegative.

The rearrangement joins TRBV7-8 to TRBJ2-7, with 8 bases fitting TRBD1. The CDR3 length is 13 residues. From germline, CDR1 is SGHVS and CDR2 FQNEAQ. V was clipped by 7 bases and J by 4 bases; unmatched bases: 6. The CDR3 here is CASNDRGVYEQYF. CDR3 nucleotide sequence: TGTGCCAGCAACGACAGGGGAGTTTACGAGCAGTACTTC.

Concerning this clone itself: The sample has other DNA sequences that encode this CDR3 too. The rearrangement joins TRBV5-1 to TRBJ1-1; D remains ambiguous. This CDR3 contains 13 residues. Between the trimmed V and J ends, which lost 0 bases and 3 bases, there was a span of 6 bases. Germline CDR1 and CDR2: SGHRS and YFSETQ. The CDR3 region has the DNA TGCGCCAGCAGCTTGGATGGAGACACTGAAGCTTTCTTT. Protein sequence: CASSLDGDTEAFF.

The CDR3 spells CSVGTSGQETQYF. CDR3 DNA sequence: TGCAGCGTGGGGACTAGTGGGCAAGAGACCCAGTACTTC. The chain recombines TRBV29-1 with TRBJ2-5, with 8 bases that match TRBD2. This CDR3 comprises 13 residues. Unmatched junction bases numbered 5, after V lost 6 bases and J lost 2 bases. The V gene's germline CDR1 is SQVTM and CDR2 ANQGSEA.

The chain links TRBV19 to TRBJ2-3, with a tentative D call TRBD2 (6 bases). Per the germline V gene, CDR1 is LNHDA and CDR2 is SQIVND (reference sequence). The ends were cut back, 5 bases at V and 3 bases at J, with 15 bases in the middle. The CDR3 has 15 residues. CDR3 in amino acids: CASSLVGLVTDTQYF. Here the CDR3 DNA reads TGTGCCAGTAGTCTGGTGGGACTCGTGACAGATACGCAGTATTTT.

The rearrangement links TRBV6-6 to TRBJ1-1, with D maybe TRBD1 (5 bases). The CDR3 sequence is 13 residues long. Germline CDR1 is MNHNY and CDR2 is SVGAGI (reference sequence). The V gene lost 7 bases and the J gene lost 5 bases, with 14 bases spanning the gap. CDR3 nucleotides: TGTGCCAGCATCATTACCCCAGGGACTGAAGCTTTCTTT. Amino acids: CASIITPGTEAFF.

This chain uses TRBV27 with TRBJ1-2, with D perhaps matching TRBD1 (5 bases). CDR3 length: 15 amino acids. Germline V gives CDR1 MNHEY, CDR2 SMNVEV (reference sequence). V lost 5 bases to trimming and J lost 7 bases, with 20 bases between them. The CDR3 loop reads CASSPRDYTSSGYTF. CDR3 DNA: TGTGCCAGCAGTCCTCGGGACTACACATCCTCTGGCTACACCTTC.

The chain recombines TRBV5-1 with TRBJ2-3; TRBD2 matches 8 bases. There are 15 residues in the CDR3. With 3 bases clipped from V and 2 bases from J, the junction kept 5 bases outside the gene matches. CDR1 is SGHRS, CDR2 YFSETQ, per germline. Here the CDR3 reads CASSSLTSATDTQYF. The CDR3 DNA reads TGCGCCAGCAGCTCCCTGACTAGCGCCACAGATACGCAGTATTTT.

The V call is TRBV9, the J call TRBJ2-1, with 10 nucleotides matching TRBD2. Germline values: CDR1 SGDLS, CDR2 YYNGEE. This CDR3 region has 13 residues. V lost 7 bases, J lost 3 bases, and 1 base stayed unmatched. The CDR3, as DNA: TGTGCCAGCGGGACTAGCGTCTACAATGAGCAGTTCTTC. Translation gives CASGTSVYNEQFF.

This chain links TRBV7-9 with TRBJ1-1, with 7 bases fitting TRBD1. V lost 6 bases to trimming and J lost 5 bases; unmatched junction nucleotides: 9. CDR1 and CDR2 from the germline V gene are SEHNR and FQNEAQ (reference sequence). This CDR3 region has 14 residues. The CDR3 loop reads CASSSEDRRTEAFF. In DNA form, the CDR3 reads TGTGCCAGCAGTTCCGAGGACAGGAGGACTGAAGCTTTCTTT.

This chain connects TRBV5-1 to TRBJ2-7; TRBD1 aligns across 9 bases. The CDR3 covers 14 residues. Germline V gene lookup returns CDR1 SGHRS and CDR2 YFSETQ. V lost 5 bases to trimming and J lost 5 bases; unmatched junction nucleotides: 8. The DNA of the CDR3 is TGCGCCAGCAGGGGGGAACAGGGGGCCGACGAGCAGTACTTC. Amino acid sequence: CASRGEQGADEQYF.